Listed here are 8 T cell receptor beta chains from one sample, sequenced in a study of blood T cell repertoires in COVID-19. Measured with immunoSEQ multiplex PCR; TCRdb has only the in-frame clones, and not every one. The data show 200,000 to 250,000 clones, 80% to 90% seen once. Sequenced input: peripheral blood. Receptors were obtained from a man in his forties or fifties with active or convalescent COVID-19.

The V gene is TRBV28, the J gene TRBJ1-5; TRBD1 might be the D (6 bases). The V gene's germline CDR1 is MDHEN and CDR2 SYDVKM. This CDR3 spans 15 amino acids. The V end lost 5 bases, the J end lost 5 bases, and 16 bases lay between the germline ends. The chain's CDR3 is CASSPDRPEYQPQHF. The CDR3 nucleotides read TGTGCCAGCAGTCCCGACAGGCCTGAGTATCAGCCCCAGCATTTT.

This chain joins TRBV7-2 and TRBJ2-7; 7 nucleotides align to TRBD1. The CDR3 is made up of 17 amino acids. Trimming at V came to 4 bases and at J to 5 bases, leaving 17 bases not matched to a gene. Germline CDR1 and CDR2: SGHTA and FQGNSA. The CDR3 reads CASSYRTGKLFWDEQYF. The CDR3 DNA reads TGTGCCAGCAGCTACCGGACAGGAAAACTCTTTTGGGACGAGCAGTACTTC.

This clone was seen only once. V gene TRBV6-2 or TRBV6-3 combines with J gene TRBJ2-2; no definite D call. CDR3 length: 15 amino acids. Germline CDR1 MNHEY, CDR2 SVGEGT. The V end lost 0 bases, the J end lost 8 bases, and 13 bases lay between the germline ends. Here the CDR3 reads CASSYSWLAGGELFF. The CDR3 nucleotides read TGTGCCAGCAGTTACTCGTGGTTAGCCGGTGGGGAGCTGTTTTTT.

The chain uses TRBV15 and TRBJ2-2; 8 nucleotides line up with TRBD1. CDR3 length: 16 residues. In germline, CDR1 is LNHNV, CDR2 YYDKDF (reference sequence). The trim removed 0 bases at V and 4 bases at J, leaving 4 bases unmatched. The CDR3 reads CATSRDVQGVTGELFF. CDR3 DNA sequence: TGTGCCACCAGCAGAGATGTACAGGGGGTCACCGGGGAGCTGTTTTTT.

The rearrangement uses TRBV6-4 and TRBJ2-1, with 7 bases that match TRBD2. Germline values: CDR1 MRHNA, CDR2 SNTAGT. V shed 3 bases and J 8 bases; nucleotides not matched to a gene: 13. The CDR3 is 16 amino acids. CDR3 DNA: TGTGCCAGCAGTGATCGGGCTAGCGGTCTTCTGGATGAGCAGTTCTTC. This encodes CASSDRASGLLDEQFF.

The CDR3 coding sequence is TGTGCCAGCAGCCAATCCGGGACAACCTACGAGCAGTACTTC. Protein: CASSQSGTTYEQYF. The chain carries TRBV5-5 and TRBJ2-7; perhaps TRBD1 as D (6 bases). CDR1 and CDR2 from the germline V gene are SGHKS and YYEKEE (reference sequence). Trimming left V 4 bases short and J 2 bases short, with 13 bases between. The CDR3 extends over 14 amino acids.

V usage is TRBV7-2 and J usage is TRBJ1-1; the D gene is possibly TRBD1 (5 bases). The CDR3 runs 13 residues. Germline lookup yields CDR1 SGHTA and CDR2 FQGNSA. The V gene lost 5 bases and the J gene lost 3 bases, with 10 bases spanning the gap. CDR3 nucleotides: TGTGCCAGCAGCCCGGACACTTACACTGAAGCTTTCTTT. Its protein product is CASSPDTYTEAFF. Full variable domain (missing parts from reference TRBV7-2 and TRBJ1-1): GAGVSQSPSNKVTEKGKDVELRCDPISGHTALYWYRQSLGQGLEFLIYFQGNSAPDKSGLPSDRFSAERTGGSVSTLTIQRTQQEDSAVYLCASSPDTYTEAFFGQGTRLTVV.

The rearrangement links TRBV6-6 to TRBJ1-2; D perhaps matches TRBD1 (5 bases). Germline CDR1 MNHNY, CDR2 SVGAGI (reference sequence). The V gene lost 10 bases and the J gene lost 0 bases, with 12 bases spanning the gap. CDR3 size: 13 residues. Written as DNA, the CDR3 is TGTGCCATCCGTGGGGGGTCTAACTATGGCTACACCTTC. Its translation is CAIRGGSNYGYTF.